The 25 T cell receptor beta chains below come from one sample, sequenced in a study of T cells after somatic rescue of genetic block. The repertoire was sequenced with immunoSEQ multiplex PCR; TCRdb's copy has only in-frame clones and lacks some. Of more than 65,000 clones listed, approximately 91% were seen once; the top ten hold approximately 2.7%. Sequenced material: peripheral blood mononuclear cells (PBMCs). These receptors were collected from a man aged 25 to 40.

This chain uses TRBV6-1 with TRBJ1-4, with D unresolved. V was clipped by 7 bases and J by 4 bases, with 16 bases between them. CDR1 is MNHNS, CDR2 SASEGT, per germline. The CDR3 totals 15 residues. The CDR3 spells CASTPTRRDNEKLFF. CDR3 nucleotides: TGTGCCAGCACCCCTACCAGACGGGATAATGAAAAACTGTTTTTT.

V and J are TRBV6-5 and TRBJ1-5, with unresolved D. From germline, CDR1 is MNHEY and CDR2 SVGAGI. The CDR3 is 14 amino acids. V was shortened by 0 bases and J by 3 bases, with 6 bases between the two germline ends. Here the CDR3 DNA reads TGTGCCAGCAGTTACTCCCCATACAATCAGCCCCAGCATTTT. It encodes CASSYSPYNQPQHF.

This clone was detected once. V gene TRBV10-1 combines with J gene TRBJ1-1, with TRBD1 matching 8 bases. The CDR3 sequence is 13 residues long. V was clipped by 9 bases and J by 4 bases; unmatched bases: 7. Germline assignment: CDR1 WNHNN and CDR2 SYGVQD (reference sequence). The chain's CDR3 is CARTGEIGTEAFF. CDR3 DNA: TGCGCCAGGACAGGGGAAATTGGCACTGAAGCTTTCTTT.

In nucleotides, the CDR3 is TGCGCCAGCAGCTGGCGGGAGTTGGGCACAGATACGCAGTATTTT. It specifies CASSWRELGTDTQYF. The V call is TRBV5-1, the J call TRBJ2-3; the match to TRBD2 covers 7 bases. Trimming removed 3 bases from V and 1 base from J; junction bases left unmatched: 5. CDR3 length: 15 amino acids. CDR1 is SGHRS, CDR2 YFSETQ, per germline.

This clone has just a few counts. The CDR3 loop is CASSSGTGNSPLHF. The DNA for the CDR3 is TGTGCCAGCAGTTCCGGGACAGGGAATTCACCCCTCCACTTT. The chain uses TRBV6-5 and TRBJ1-6; 9 bases fit TRBD1. The CDR3 loop spans 14 amino acids. J was trimmed by 7 bases and V by 4 bases; bases with no gene match: 2. Germline CDR1 MNHEY, CDR2 SVGAGI.

The CDR3 sequence: CASNFGGQGTGEQYF. Written as DNA, the CDR3 is TGTGCCAGTAATTTTGGGGGACAGGGTACGGGAGAGCAGTACTTC. The chain is built from TRBV19 and TRBJ2-7; 9 nucleotides align to TRBD1. There are 15 residues in the CDR3. V dropped 7 bases and J dropped 7; count of bases not matched to a gene: 14. The V gene's germline CDR1 is LNHDA and CDR2 SQIVND (reference sequence).

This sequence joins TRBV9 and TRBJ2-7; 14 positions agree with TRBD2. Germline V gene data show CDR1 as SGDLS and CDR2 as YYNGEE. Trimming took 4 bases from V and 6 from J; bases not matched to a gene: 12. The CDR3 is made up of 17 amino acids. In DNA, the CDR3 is TGTGCCAGCAGCTCGGGACGGGGGGGACTAGCGGGAGCCGAGCAGTACTTC. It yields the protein CASSSGRGGLAGAEQYF.

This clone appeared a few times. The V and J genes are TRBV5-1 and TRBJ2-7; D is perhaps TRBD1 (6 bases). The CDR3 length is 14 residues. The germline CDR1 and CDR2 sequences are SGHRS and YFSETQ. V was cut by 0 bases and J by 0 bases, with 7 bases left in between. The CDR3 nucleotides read TGCGCCAGCAGCTTGGGGACAGTCTCCTACGAGCAGTACTTC. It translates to CASSLGTVSYEQYF. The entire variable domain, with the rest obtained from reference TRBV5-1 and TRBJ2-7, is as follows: KAGVTQTPRYLIKTRGQQVTLSCSPISGHRSVSWYQQTPGQGLQFLFEYFSETQRNKGNFPGRFSGRQFSNSRSEMNVSTLELGDSALYLCASSLGTVSYEQYFGPGTRLTVT.

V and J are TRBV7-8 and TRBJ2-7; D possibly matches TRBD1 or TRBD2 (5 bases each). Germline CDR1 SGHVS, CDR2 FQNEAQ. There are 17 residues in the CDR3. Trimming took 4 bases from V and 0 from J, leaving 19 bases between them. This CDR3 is CASSSSSRDVNSYEQYF. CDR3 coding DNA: TGTGCCAGCAGCTCCTCGTCCCGGGACGTCAACTCCTACGAGCAGTACTTC.

The CDR3 bases are TGCGCCAGCAGCTTGGCAGCTCTGGGGTCGCTAGAGACCCAGTACTTC. Its translation is CASSLAALGSLETQYF. V gene TRBV5-1 combines with J gene TRBJ2-5; D is ambiguous. CDR1 and CDR2 (germline): SGHRS, YFSETQ. The CDR3 totals 16 residues. The V end was cut by 0 bases, the J end by 4 bases, with 16 bases between.

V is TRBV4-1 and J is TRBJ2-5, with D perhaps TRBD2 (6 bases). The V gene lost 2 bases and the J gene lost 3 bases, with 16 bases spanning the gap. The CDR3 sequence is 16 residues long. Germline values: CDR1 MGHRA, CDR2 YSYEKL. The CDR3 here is CASSQRDSSTKETQYF. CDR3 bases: TGCGCCAGCAGCCAAAGGGACTCCAGCACAAAAGAGACCCAGTACTTC.

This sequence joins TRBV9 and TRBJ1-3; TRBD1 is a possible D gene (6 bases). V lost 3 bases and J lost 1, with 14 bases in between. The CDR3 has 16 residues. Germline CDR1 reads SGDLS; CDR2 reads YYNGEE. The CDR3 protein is CASSATPGVSGNTIYF. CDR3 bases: TGTGCCAGCAGCGCAACACCAGGGGTTTCTGGAAACACCATATATTTT.

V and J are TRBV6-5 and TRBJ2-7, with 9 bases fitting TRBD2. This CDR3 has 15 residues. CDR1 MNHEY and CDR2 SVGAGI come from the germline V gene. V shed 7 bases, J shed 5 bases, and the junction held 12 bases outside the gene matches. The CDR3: CASMNSGTSIHEQYF. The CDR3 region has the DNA TGTGCCAGCATGAATTCCGGGACTAGCATCCACGAGCAGTACTTC.

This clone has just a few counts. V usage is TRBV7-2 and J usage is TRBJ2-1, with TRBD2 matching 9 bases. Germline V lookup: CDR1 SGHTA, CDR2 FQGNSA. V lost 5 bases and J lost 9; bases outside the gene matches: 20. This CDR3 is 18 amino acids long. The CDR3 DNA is TGTGCCAGCAGCCCGCGCGCGCGGCGAGCGGGGGGCAGGGGTGAGCAGTTCTTC. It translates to CASSPRARRAGGRGEQFF. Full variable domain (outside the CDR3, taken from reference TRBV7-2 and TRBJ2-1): GAGVSQSPSNKVTEKGKDVELRCDPISGHTALYWYRQSLGQGLEFLIYFQGNSAPDKSGLPSDRFSAERTGGSVSTLTIQRTQQEDSAVYLCASSPRARRAGGRGEQFFGPGTRLTVL.

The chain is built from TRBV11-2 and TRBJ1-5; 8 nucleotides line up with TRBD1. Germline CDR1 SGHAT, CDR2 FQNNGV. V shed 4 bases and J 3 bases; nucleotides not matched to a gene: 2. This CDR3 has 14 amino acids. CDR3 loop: CASSWTGLNQPQHF. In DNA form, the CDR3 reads TGTGCCAGCAGCTGGACAGGGCTCAATCAGCCCCAGCATTTT.

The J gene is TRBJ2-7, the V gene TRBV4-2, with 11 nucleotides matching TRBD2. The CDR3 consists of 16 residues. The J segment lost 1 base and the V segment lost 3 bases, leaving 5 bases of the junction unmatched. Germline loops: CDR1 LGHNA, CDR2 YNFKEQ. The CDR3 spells CASSHPGTSGSYEQYF. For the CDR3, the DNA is TGTGCCAGCAGCCATCCAGGGACTAGCGGATCCTACGAGCAGTACTTC.

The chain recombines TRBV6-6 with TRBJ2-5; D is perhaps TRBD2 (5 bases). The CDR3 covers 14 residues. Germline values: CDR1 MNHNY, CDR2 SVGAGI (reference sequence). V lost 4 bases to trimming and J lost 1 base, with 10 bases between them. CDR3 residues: CASSSSGPQETQYF. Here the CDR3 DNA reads TGTGCCAGCAGTTCCAGCGGACCCCAAGAGACCCAGTACTTC.

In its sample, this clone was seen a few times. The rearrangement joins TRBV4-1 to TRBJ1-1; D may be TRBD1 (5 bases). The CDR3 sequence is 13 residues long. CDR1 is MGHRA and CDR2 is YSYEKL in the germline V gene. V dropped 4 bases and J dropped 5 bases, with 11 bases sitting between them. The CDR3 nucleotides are TGCGCCAGCAGCCGGGACGGGGGGACTGAAGCTTTCTTT. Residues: CASSRDGGTEAFF.

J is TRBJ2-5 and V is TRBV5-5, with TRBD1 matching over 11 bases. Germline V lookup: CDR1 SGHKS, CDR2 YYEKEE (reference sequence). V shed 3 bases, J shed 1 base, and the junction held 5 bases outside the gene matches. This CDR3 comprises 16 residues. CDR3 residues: CASSWSGTGGQETQYF. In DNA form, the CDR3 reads TGTGCCAGCAGCTGGTCCGGGACAGGGGGCCAAGAGACCCAGTACTTC.

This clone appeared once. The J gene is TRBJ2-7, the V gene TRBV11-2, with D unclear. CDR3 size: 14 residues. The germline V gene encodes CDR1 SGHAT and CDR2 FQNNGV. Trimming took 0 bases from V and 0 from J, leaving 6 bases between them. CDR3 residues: CASSLDPISYEQYF. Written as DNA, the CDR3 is TGTGCCAGCAGCTTAGATCCGATCTCCTACGAGCAGTACTTC.

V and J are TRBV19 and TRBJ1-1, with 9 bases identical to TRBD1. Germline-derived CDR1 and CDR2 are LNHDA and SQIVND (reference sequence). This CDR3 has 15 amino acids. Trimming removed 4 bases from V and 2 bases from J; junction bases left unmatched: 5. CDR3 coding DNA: TGTGCCAGTAGTAGCATACAGGGGGCAAACACTGAAGCTTTCTTT. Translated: CASSSIQGANTEAFF. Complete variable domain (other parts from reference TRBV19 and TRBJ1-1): DGGITQSPKYLFRKEGQNVTLSCEQNLNHDAMYWYRQDPGQGLRLIYYSQIVNDFQKGDIAEGYSVSREKKESFPLTVTSAQKNPTAFYLCASSSIQGANTEAFFGQGTRLTVV.

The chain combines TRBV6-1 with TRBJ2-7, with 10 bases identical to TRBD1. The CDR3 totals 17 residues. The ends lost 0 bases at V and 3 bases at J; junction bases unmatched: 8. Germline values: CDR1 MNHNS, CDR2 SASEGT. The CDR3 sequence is CASSEALPGTGDYEQYF. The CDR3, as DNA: TGTGCCAGCAGTGAAGCACTACCCGGGACAGGGGACTACGAGCAGTACTTC.

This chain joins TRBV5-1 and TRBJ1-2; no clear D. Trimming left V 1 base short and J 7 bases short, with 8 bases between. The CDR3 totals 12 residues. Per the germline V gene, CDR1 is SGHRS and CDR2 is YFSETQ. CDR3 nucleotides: TGCGCCAGCAGCTTGAGTTCGACTGGCTACACCTTC. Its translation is CASSLSSTGYTF.

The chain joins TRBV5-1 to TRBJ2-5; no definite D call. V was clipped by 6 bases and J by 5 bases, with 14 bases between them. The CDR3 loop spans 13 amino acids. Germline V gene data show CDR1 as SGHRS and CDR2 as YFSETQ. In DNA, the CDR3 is TGCGCCAGCACCCTCGGGTGGGGTGAGACCCAGTACTTC. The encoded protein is CASTLGWGETQYF.

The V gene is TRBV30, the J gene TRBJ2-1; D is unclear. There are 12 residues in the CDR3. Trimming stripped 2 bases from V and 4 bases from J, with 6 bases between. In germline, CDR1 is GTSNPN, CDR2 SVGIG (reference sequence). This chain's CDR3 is CAWSPSYNEQFF. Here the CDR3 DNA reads TGTGCCTGGAGTCCATCATACAATGAGCAGTTCTTC.